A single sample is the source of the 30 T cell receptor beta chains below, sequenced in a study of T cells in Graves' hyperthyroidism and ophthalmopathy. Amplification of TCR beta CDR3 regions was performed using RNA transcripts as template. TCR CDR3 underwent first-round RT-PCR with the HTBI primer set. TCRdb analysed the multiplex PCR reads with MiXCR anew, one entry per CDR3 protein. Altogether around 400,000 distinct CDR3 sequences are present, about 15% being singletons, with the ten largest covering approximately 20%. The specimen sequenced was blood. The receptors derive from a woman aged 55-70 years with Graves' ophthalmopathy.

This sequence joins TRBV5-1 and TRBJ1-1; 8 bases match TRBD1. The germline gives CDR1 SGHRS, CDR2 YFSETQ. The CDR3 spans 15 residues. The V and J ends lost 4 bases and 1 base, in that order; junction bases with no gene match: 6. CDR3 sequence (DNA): TGCGCCAGCAGCCCAGGGGGCGCGTGGAACACTGAAGCTTTCTTT. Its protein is CASSPGGAWNTEAFF.

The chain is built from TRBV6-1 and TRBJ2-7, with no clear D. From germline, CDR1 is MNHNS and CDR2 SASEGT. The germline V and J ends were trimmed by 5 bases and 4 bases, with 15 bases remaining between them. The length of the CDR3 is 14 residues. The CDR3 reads CASSRPPIHYEQYF. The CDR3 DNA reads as TGTGCCAGCAGTCGGCCCCCAATACATTACGAGCAGTACTTC.

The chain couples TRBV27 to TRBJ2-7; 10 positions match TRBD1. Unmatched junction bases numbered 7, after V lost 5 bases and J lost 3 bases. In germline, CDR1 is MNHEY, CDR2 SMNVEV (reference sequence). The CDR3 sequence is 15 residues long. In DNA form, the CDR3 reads TGTGCCAGCAGTCAGGGACAGGGGCGAAACTACGAGCAGTACTTC. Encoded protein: CASSQGQGRNYEQYF.

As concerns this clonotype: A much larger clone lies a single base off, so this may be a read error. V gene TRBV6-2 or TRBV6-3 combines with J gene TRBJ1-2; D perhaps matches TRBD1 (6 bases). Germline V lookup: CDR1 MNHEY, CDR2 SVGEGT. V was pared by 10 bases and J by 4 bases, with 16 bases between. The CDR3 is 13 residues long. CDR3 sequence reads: CANKTGKVYGYTF. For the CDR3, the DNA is TGTGCCAACAAAACAGGGAAGGTCTATGGCTACACCTTC.

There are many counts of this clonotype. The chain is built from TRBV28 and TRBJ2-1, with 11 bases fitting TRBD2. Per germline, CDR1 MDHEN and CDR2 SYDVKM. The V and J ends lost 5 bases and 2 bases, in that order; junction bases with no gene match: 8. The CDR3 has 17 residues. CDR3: CASSGSGTSGPYNEQFF. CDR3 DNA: TGTGCCAGCAGTGGATCTGGGACTAGCGGACCCTACAATGAGCAGTTCTTC.

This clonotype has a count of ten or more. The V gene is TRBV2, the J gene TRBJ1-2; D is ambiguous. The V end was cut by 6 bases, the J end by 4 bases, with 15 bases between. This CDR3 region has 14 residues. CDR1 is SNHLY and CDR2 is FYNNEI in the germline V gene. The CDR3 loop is CASSTTAVGYGYTF. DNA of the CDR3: TGTGCCAGCAGCACGACGGCCGTGGGCTATGGCTACACCTTC.

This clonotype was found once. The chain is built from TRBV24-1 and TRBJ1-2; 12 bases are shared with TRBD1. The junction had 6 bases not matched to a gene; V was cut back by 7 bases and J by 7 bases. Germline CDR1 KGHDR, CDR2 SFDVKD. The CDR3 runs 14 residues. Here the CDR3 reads CATSAGTGGSGYTF. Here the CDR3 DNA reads TGTGCCACCAGCGCTGGGACAGGGGGCTCTGGCTACACCTTC.

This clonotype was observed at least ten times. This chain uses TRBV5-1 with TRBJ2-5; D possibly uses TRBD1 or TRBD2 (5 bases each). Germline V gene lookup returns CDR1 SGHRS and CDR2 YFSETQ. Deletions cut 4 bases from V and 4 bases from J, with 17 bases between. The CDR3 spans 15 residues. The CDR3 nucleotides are TGCGCCAGCAGCCCCCGGGACCCACGCGGAGAGACCCAGTACTTC. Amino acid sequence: CASSPRDPRGETQYF.

This chain's CDR3 is CASSWAKNIQYF. CDR3 bases: TGTGCCAGTAGTTGGGCCAAAAACATTCAGTACTTC. The gene calls are TRBV19 and TRBJ2-4; no definite D call. The CDR3 spans 12 residues. V was shortened by 5 bases and J by 1 base, with 3 bases between the two germline ends. Germline V gene sequence: CDR1 LNHDA, CDR2 SQIVND (reference sequence).

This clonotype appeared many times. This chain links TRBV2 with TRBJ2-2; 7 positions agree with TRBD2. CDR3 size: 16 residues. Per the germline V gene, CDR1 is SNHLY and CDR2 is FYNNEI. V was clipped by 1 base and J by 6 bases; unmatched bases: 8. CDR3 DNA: TGTGCCAGCAGTGAAGATCAGGGAGGACTAGCCGGGGAGCTGTTTTTT. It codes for CASSEDQGGLAGELFF.

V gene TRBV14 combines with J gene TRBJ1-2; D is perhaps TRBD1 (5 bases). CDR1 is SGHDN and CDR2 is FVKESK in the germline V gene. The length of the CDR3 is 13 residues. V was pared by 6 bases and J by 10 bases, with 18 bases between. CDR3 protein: CASSRFQGVDYTF. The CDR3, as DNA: TGTGCCAGCAGTCGATTCCAGGGTGTAGACTACACCTTC.

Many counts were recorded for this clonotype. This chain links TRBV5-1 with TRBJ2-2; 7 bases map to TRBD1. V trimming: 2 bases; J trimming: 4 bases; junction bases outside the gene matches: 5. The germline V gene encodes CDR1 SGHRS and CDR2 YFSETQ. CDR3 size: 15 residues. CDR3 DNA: TGCGCCAGCAGCTTACGACAGGGATTCACCGGGGAGCTGTTTTTT. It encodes CASSLRQGFTGELFF.

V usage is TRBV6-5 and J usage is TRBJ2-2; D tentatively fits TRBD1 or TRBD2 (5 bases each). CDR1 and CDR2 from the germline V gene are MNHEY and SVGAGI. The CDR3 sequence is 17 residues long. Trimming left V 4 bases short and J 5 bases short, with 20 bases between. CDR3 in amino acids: CASSLTGRWDLTGELFF. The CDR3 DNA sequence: TGTGCCAGCAGTTTAACCGGTAGATGGGACCTAACCGGGGAGCTGTTTTTT.

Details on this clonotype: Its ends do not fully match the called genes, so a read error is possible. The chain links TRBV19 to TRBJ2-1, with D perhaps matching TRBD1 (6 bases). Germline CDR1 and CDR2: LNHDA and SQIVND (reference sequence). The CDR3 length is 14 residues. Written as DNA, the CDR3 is TGTGCCAGTAGTATACTAGAAGGGGACAATGGGCAGTTCTTC. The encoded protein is CASSILEGDNGQFF.

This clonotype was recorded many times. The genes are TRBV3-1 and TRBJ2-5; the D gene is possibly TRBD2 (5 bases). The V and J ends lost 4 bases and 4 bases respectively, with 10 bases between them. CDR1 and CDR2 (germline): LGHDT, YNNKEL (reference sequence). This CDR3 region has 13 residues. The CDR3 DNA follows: TGTGCCAGCAGCCCGACCCGGGGAGAGACCCAGTACTTC. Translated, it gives CASSPTRGETQYF.

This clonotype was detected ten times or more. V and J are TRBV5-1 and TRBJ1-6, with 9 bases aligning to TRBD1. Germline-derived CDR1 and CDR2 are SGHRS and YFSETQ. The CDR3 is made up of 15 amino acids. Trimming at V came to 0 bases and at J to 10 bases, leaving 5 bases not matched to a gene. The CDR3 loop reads CASSLAGQGWSPLHF. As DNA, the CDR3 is TGCGCCAGCAGCTTGGCGGGACAGGGTTGGTCACCCCTCCACTTT.

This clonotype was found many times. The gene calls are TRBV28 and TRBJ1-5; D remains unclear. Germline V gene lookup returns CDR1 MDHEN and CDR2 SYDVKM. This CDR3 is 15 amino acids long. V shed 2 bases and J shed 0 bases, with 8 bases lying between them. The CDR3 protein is CASSLRDYSNQPQHF. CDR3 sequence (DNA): TGTGCCAGCAGTTTAAGGGATTATAGCAATCAGCCCCAGCATTTT.

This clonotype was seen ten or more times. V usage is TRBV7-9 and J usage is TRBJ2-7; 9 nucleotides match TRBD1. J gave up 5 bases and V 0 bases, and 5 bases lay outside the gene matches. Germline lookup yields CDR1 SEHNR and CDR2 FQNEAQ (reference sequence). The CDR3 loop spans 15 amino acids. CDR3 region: CASSLAPQGADEQYF. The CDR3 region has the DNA TGTGCCAGCAGCTTAGCGCCACAGGGGGCCGACGAGCAGTACTTC. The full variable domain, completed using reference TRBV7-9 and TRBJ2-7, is DTGVSQNPRHKITKRGQNVTFRCDPISEHNRLYWYRQTLGQGPEFLTYFQNEAQLEKSRLLSDRFSAERPKGSFSTLEIQRTEQGDSAMYLCASSLAPQGADEQYFGPGTRLTVT.

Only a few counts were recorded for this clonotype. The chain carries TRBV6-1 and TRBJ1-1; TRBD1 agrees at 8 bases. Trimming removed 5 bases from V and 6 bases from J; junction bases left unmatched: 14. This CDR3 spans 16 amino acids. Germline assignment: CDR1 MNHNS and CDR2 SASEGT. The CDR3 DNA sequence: TGTGCCAGCAGTCCCCGCGTTACAGGGGGAGGTGCTGAAGCTTTCTTT. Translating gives CASSPRVTGGGAEAFF.

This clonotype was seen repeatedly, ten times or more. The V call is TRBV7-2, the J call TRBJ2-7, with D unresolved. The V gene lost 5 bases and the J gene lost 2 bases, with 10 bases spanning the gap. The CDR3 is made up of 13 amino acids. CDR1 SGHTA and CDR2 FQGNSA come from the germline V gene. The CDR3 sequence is CASSLKLAYEQYF. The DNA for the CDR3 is TGTGCCAGCAGCCTCAAACTGGCCTACGAGCAGTACTTC.

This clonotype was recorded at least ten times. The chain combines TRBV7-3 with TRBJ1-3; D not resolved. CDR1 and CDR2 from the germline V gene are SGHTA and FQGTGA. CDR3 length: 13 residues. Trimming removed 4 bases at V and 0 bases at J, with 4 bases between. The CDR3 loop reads CASSSDSGNTIYF. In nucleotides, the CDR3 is TGTGCCAGCAGCTCGGACTCTGGAAACACCATATATTTT.

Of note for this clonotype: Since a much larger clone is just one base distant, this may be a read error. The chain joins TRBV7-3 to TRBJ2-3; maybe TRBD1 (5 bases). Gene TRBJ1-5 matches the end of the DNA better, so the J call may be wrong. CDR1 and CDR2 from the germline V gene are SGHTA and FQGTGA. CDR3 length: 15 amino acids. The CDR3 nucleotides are TGTGCCAGCAGCTTAACGGGACTAAGCACAGATACGCAGCATTTT. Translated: CASSLTGLSTDTQHF.

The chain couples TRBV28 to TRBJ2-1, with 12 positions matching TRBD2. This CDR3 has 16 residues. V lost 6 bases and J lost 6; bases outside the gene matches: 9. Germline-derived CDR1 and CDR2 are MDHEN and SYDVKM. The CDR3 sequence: CASSLTSGRYVNEQFF. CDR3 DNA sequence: TGTGCCAGCAGCCTGACTAGCGGGAGATATGTCAATGAGCAGTTCTTC.

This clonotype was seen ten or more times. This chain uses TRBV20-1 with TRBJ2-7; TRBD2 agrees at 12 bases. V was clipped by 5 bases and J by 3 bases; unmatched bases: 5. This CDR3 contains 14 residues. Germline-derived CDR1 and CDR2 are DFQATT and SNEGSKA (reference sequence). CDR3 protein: CSAPRTSGNYEQYF. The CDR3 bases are TGCAGTGCTCCCCGGACTAGCGGGAACTACGAGCAGTACTTC.

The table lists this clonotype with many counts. CDR3 nucleotide sequence: TGTGCCAGTTTATGGAGGACCCAGTACTTC. It codes for CASLWRTQYF. This chain joins TRBV2 and TRBJ2-5; D gene unclear. Per germline, CDR1 SNHLY and CDR2 FYNNEI. The CDR3 length is 10 residues. The V end was cut by 9 bases, the J end by 7 bases, with 9 bases between.

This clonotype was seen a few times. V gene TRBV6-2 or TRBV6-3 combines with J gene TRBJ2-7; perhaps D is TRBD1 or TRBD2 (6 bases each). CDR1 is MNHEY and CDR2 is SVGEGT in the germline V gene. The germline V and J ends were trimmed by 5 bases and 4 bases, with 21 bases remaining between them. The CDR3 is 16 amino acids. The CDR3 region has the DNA TGTGCCAGCAGTCCGGTCGAGGGGGGCGACGAATACGAGCAGTACTTC. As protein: CASSPVEGGDEYEQYF.

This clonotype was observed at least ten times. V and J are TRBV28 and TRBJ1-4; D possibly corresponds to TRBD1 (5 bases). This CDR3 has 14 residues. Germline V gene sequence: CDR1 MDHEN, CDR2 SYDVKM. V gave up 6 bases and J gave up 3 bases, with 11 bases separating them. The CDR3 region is CASRNGGSNEKLFF. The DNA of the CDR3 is TGTGCCAGCAGAAATGGGGGTTCTAATGAAAAACTGTTTTTT.

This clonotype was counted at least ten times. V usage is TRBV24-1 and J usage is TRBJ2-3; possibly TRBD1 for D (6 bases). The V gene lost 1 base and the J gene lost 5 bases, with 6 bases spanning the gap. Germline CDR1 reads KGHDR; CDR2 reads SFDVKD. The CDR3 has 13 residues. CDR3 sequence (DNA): TGTGCCACCAGTGATTTACAGGGAGATACGCAGTATTTT. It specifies CATSDLQGDTQYF.

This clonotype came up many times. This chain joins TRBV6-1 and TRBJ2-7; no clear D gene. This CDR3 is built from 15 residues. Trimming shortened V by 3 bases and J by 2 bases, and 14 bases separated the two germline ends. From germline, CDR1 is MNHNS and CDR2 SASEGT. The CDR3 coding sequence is TGTGCCAGCAGTGACTTGACTCTCAATACCTACGAGCAGTACTTC. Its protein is CASSDLTLNTYEQYF.

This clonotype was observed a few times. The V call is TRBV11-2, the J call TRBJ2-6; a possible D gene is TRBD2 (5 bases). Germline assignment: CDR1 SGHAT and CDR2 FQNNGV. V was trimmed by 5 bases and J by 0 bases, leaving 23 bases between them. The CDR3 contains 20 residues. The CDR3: CASSPLTGDDYSSGANVLTF. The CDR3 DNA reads TGTGCCAGCAGCCCCCTTACGGGCGACGACTATAGCTCTGGGGCCAACGTCCTGACTTTC. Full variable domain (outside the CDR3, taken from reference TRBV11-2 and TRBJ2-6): EAGVAQSPRYKIIEKRQSVAFWCNPISGHATLYWYQQILGQGPKLLIQFQNNGVVDDSQLPKDRFSAERLKGVDSTLKIQPAKLEDSAVYLCASSPLTGDDYSSGANVLTFGAGSRLTVL.